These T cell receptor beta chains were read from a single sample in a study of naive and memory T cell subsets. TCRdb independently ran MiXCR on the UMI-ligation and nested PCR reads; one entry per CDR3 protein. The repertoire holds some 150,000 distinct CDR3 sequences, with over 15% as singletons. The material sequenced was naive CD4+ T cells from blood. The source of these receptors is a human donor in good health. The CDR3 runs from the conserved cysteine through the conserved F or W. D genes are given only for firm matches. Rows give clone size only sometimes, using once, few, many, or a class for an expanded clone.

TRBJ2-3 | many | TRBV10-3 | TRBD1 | TGTGCCATCAGTGTATCGACAGGGGTGGCAGATACGCAGTATTTT | CAISVSTGVADTQYF
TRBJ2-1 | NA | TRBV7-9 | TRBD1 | TGTGTGGTCGCGAAGAGGGACAGGGGGTCCTACAATGAGCAGTTCTTC | CVVAKRDRGSYNEQFF
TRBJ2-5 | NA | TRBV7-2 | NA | TGTGCCAGCAGCTTGGCCGGAGCCCCTCGAGAGACCCAGTACTTC | CASSLAGAPRETQYF
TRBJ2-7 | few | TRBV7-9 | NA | TGTGCCAGCAGCCCCCGGGCAGGTCACCTTACCTACGAGCAGTACTTC | CASSPRAGHLTYEQYF
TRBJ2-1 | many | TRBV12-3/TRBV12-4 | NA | TGTGCCAGCATAAAGATGGGCTGGGGTGAGCAGTTCTTC | CASIKMGWGEQFF
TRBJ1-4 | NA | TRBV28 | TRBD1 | TGTGCCAGCAGCGGACGGGACAGGGGGCGGTCGGGGGAAAAACTGTTTTTT | CASSGRDRGRSGEKLFF
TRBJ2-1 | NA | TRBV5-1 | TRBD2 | TGCGCCAGCAGCCCAAGACTAGCGGGAGGCCGCTACAATGAGCAGTTCTTC | CASSPRLAGGRYNEQFF
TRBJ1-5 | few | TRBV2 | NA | TGTGCCAGCAGTGTCTTCGGGGGCGGCCAGCCCCAGCATTTT | CASSVFGGGQPQHF
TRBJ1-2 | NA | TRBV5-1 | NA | TGCGCCAGCAGCTTGGTAGGGGCAGGCGGCTACACCTTC | CASSLVGAGGYTF
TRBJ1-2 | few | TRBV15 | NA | TGTGCCACCAGTCGATCCGACCCCTATGGCTACACCTTC | CATSRSDPYGYTF
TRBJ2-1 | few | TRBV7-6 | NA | TGTGCCAGCAGCTTAGCTATGGGGGCCAACTACAATGAGCAGTTCTTC | CASSLAMGANYNEQFF
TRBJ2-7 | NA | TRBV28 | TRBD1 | TGTGCCAGCAGTTACGGCGACAGGGACTACGAGCAGTACTTC | CASSYGDRDYEQYF
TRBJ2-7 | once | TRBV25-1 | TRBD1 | TGTGCCAGCAGTGGTGGACAGGCTGGTGAGCAGTACTTC | CASSGGQAGEQYF
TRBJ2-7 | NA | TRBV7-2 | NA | TGTGCCAGCAGCTCAACCGAGCAGTACGAGCAGTACTTC | CASSSTEQYEQYF
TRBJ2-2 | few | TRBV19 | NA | TGTGCCAGTAGTATAGGTCGAGCCGGGGAGCTGTTTTTT | CASSIGRAGELFF
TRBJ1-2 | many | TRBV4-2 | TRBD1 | TGTGCCAGCAGCCAGGCCGAAGTAGAGGACAGGGTTCATGGCTACACCTTC | CASSQAEVEDRVHGYTF
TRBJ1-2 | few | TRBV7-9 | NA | TGTGCCAGCAGCCCGAACTTAAGGAAGGACGGCTATGGCTACACCTTC | CASSPNLRKDGYGYTF
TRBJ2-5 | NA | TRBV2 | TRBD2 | TGTGCCAGCAGTGGGACTAGCGGGAGGCCGCAAGAGACCCAGTACTTC | CASSGTSGRPQETQYF
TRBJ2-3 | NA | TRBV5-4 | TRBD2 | TGTGCCAGCAGCCGGACTAGCGCCTCCACAGATACGCAGTATTTT | CASSRTSASTDTQYF
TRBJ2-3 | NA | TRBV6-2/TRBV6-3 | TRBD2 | TGTGCCAGCAGTTACTCCGGTAGCGGGAGGTCAGATACGCAGTATTTT | CASSYSGSGRSDTQYF
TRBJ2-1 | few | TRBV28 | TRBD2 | TGTGCCAGCAGTTCGACCCCTCGGACTATGCGGGAGACGGTGTTCTTC | CASSSTPRTMRETVFF
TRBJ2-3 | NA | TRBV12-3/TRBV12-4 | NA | TGTGCCAGCGCAAAACCCCTGGAGGGCACAGATACGCAGTATTTT | CASAKPLEGTDTQYF
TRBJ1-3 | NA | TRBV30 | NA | TGTGCCTGGAGTGTATCCACCTCTGGAAACACCATATATTTT | CAWSVSTSGNTIYF
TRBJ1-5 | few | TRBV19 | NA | TGTGCCAGTACGGGTGATGGCAATCAGCCCCAGCATTTT | CASTGDGNQPQHF
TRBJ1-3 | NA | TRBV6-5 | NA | TGTGCCAGCAGTTACTCGGTCCCCGATGCGGGAAACACCATATATTTT | CASSYSVPDAGNTIYF
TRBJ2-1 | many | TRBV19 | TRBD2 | TGTGCCAGTAGTGGGTTAGCGGGAGTGGGCAATGAGCAGTTCTTC | CASSGLAGVGNEQFF
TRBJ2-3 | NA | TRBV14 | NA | TGTGCCAGCAGCTACGGAATCACAGATACGCAGTATTTT | CASSYGITDTQYF
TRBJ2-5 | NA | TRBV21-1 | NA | TGTGCCAGCAGCAACAGGGGCGGAGAGACCCAGTACTTC | CASSNRGGETQYF
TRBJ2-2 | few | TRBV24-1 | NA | TGTGCCACCAAGGACAGACCGAACACCGGGGAGCTGTTTTTT | CATKDRPNTGELFF
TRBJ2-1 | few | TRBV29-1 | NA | TGCAGCGTTGGGAGCCTACTCCTCAATGAGCAGTTCTTC | CSVGSLLLNEQFF
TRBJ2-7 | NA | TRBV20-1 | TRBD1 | TGCAGTGCCAACCCGCCTTCGGGACAGAATTGTCCCTACGAGCAGTACTTC | CSANPPSGQNCPYEQYF
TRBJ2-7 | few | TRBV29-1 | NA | TGCAGCGTTGAAGACTGGGGGGGCGCAGGGGAGCAGTACTTC | CSVEDWGGAGEQYF
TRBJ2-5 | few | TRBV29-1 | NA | TGCAGCGTTGATGGGGTCCGAGAGACCCAGTACTTC | CSVDGVRETQYF
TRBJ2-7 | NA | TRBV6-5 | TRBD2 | TGTGCCAGCAGTCGGGCGGGAGGTCACTACGAGCAGTACTTC | CASSRAGGHYEQYF
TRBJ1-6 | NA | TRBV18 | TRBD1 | TGTGCCAGCTCACCAACCTTCACCGGGACAGGGGTTAATTCACCCCTCCACTTT | CASSPTFTGTGVNSPLHF
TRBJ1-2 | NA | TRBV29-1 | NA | TGCAGCGTTGGAAAGGGGCAGGACGGCTACACCTTC | CSVGKGQDGYTF
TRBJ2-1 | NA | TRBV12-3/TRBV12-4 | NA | TGTGCCAGCATTGGGGGTCCACCGCGTCTCTACAATGAGCAGTTCTTC | CASIGGPPRLYNEQFF
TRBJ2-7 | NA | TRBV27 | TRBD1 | TGTGCCAGCAGGAGCCCGGGACAGAAAGCCTACGAGCAGTACTTC | CASRSPGQKAYEQYF
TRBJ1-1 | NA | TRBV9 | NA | TGTGCCAGCAGCGCGACCCCACAGACAGCCAAAAACACTGAAGCTTTCTTT | CASSATPQTAKNTEAFF